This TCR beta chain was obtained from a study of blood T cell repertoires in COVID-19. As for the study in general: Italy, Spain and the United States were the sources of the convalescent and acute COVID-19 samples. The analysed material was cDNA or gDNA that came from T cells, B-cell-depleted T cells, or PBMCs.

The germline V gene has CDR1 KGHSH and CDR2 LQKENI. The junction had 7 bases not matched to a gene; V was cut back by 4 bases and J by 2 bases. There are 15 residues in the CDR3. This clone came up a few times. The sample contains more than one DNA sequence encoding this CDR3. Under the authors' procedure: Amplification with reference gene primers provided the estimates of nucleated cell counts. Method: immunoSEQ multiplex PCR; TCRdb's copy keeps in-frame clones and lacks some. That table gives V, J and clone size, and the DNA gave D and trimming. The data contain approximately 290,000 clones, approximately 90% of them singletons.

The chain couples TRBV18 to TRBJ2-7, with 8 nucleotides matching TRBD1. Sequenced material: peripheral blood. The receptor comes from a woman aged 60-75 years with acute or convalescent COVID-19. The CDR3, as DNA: TGTGCCAGCTCACTCGGGACAGGAAACCCCTACGAGCAGTACTTC. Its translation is CASSLGTGNPYEQYF.